This record concerns one T cell receptor beta chain sequence. This record belongs to a study of control samples from healthy donors and cancer patients. This CDR3 comprises 17 residues. V was clipped by 4 bases and J by 7 bases, with 23 bases between them. From germline, CDR1 is MGHRA and CDR2 YSYEKL. Libraries were prepared by immunoSEQ multiplex PCR; TCRdb keeps only in-frame clonotypes and omits some of them. Found here are under 450,000 clones, over 75% of them singletons; the top ten hold around 6.8%. The J gene is TRBJ1-5, the V gene TRBV4-1, with a possible D match to TRBD1 (6 bases). The sample was PBMCs. The origin of this receptor is a man aged 35-49 years with head and neck cancer. CDR3 in DNA: TGCGCCAGCAGCCCTCAAGGGGGGCTGGGAGGAAGCCAGCCCCAGCATTTT. As protein: CASSPQGGLGGSQPQHF.